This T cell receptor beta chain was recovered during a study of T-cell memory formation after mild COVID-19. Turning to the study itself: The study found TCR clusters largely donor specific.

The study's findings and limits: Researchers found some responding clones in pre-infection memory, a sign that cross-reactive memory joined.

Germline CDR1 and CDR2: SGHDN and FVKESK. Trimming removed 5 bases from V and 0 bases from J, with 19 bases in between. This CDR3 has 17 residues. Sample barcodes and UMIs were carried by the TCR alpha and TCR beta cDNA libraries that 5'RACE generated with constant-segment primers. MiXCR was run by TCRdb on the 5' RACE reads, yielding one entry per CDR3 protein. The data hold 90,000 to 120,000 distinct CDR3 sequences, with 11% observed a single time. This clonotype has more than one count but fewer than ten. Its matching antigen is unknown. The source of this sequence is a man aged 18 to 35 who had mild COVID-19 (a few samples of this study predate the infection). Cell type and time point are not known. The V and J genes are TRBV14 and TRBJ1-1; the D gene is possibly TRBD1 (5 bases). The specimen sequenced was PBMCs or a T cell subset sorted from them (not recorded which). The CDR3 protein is CASSAPGTAYMNTEAFF. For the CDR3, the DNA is TGTGCCAGCAGCGCTCCCGGGACGGCATACATGAACACTGAAGCTTTCTTT.